Shown below are 18 T cell receptor beta chains from a single sample sequenced in a study of cytomegalovirus exposure and HLA in healthy donors. Method: immunoSEQ multiplex PCR; TCRdb's copy keeps in-frame clones and lacks some. The sample holds 55,000 to 80,000 clones, 95% seen once. The sequenced sample was PBMCs. These receptors all stem from a woman aged 18-30 years in good health and CMV-seropositive.

CDR3 coding DNA: TGTGCCAGTAGACCTGGACAGCCTGGGGAAAAACTGTTTTTT. It encodes CASRPGQPGEKLFF. The chain combines TRBV19 with TRBJ1-4; tentative D call: TRBD1 (6 bases). The CDR3 is 14 amino acids. V was shortened by 6 bases and J by 8 bases, with 16 bases between the two germline ends. The V gene's germline CDR1 is LNHDA and CDR2 SQIVND (reference sequence).

The genes are TRBV6-5 and TRBJ1-2; D is uncertain. This CDR3 is built from 14 residues. CDR1 and CDR2 (germline): MNHEY, SVGAGI. The V gene lost 6 bases and the J gene lost 7 bases, with 18 bases spanning the gap. The CDR3 region is CASRTPEGWGGYTF. The CDR3 nucleotides read TGTGCCAGCAGAACCCCCGAGGGCTGGGGTGGCTACACCTTC.

The CDR3 DNA is TGTGCCATCAGTGGGGCCTTGAACACCGGGGAGCTGTTTTTT. Encoded protein: CAISGALNTGELFF. This chain links TRBV10-3 with TRBJ2-2; D ambiguous. Germline CDR1 and CDR2: ENHRY and SYGVKD. Trimming took 4 bases from V and 1 from J, leaving 7 bases between them. There are 14 residues in the CDR3.

The rearrangement links TRBV28 to TRBJ2-3, with 12 bases aligning to TRBD2. The CDR3 covers 17 residues. The V gene's germline CDR1 is MDHEN and CDR2 SYDVKM. Trimming at V came to 6 bases and at J to 4 bases, leaving 11 bases not matched to a gene. CDR3 in amino acids: CASSETSGGPIADTQYF. As DNA, the CDR3 is TGTGCCAGCAGCGAGACTAGCGGGGGACCCATAGCAGATACGCAGTATTTT.

V gene TRBV27 combines with J gene TRBJ1-2; a possible D gene is TRBD1 (5 bases). Trimming left V 3 bases short and J 7 bases short, with 12 bases between. Germline values: CDR1 MNHEY, CDR2 SMNVEV (reference sequence). The CDR3 sequence is 13 residues long. CDR3 in DNA: TGTGCCAGCAGTTTGGGCAGGGTGGGTGGCTACACCTTC. This sequence encodes CASSLGRVGGYTF.

CDR3 region: CASSLWVTANQPQHF. CDR3 nucleotide sequence: TGTGCCAGCAGCTTGTGGGTTACAGCCAATCAGCCCCAGCATTTT. The chain uses TRBV5-8 and TRBJ1-5; D gene unclear. Deletions cut 1 base from V and 3 bases from J, with 11 bases between. The CDR3 is 15 amino acids. Germline values: CDR1 SGHTS, CDR2 YDEGEE.

In DNA, the CDR3 is TGTGCCAGCAGCTTCCCTGCCGGGATCCCCGGGGGAGAGACCCAGTACTTC. Protein sequence: CASSFPAGIPGGETQYF. V is TRBV7-9 and J is TRBJ2-5; D is possibly TRBD2 (6 bases). The V gene's germline CDR1 is SEHNR and CDR2 FQNEAQ (reference sequence). Trimming removed 3 bases at V and 4 bases at J, with 21 bases between. This CDR3 is 17 amino acids long.

J is TRBJ1-1 and V is TRBV20-1; the D is unclear. Germline CDR1 reads DFQATT; CDR2 reads SNEGSKA (reference sequence). The CDR3 runs 11 residues. The V end lost 7 bases, the J end lost 0 bases, and 6 bases lay between the germline ends. Written as DNA, the CDR3 is TGCAGTGTCCCGTTGAACACTGAAGCTTTCTTT. Translation gives CSVPLNTEAFF.

V and J are TRBV15 and TRBJ2-2; D is possibly TRBD2 (6 bases). CDR1 is LNHNV and CDR2 is YYDKDF in the germline V gene (reference sequence). V lost 10 bases and J lost 4, with 19 bases in between. The CDR3 consists of 15 residues. The CDR3 sequence: CAIRAGRDFTGELFF. CDR3 nucleotide sequence: TGTGCCATCCGGGCGGGAAGGGATTTCACCGGGGAGCTGTTTTTT.

The gene calls are TRBV7-6 and TRBJ2-3; 8 positions match TRBD2. Germline lookup yields CDR1 SGHVS and CDR2 FNYEAQ. The ends lost 2 bases at V and 2 bases at J; junction bases unmatched: 9. The CDR3 consists of 17 residues. CDR3 amino acids: CASSLMVGRGDTDTQYF. CDR3 coding DNA: TGTGCCAGCAGCTTAATGGTTGGGCGGGGGGACACAGATACGCAGTATTTT. The entire variable domain, with the rest obtained from reference TRBV7-6 and TRBJ2-3, is as follows: GAGVSQSPRYKVTKRGQDVALRCDPISGHVSLYWYRQALGQGPEFLTYFNYEAQQDKSGLPNDRFSAERPEGSISTLTIQRTEQRDSAMYRCASSLMVGRGDTDTQYFGPGTRLTVL.

V gene TRBV5-1 combines with J gene TRBJ1-2; maybe TRBD1 (6 bases). Germline assignment: CDR1 SGHRS and CDR2 YFSETQ. V lost 2 bases and J 5 bases, leaving 13 bases between the germline ends. The CDR3 sequence is 14 residues long. The CDR3 loop is CASSFYRDGYGYTF. CDR3 coding DNA: TGCGCCAGCAGCTTCTACAGGGACGGTTATGGCTACACCTTC.

CDR3 coding DNA: TGTGCCAGCAGCTCCATAATCGACAAGGCGGGCGATCAGCCCCAGCATTTT. It yields the protein CASSSIIDKAGDQPQHF. This chain uses TRBV7-6 with TRBJ1-5; D is unresolved. V was shortened by 4 bases and J by 5 bases, with 21 bases between the two germline ends. The CDR3 totals 17 residues. CDR1 is SGHVS, CDR2 FNYEAQ, per germline.

The chain carries TRBV7-3 and TRBJ1-5, with 10 bases fitting TRBD1. J lost 0 bases, V lost 5 bases, and 10 bases had no gene match. The CDR3 length is 18 residues. Germline V gene data show CDR1 as SGHTA and CDR2 as FQGTGA. CDR3 nucleotide sequence: TGTGCCAGCAGCACAGGGGGGACAGGGGTCGATAGCAATCAGCCCCAGCATTTT. It yields the protein CASSTGGTGVDSNQPQHF. Using reference TRBV7-3 and TRBJ1-5 for the parts outside the CDR3, the full variable domain is GAGVSQTPSNKVTEKGKYVELRCDPISGHTALYWYRQSLGQGPEFLIYFQGTGAADDSGLPNDRFFAVRPEGSVSTLKIQRTERGDSAVYLCASSTGGTGVDSNQPQHFGDGTRLSIL.

The chain is built from TRBV4-1 and TRBJ2-4; 11 bases are shared with TRBD1. The V segment lost 6 bases and the J segment 0 bases; nucleotides outside the gene matches: 10. This CDR3 spans 18 amino acids. CDR1 is MGHRA and CDR2 is YSYEKL in the germline V gene. CDR3 DNA: TGCGCCAGCAGTCCCGGGACAGGGGGAGTTGTAGCCAAAAACATTCAGTACTTC. It is translated as CASSPGTGGVVAKNIQYF.

The genes are TRBV11-3 and TRBJ2-2; D might be TRBD1 (6 bases). Germline CDR1 reads SGHNT; CDR2 reads YENEEA. CDR3 length equals 15 residues. Between the trimmed V and J ends, which lost 1 base and 5 bases, there was a span of 11 bases. The CDR3 spells CASSLGGQLTGELFF. CDR3 DNA sequence: TGTGCCAGCAGCTTAGGCGGACAGCTAACCGGGGAGCTGTTTTTT.

This clone was recorded once. The V and J genes are TRBV6-1 and TRBJ1-5, with a weak D call TRBD1 (6 bases). Germline CDR1 MNHNS, CDR2 SASEGT. The ends were cut back, 11 bases at V and 6 bases at J, with 20 bases in the middle. The CDR3 is made up of 14 amino acids. CDR3 DNA sequence: TGTGCCTCAGTGTGGCGTGGGACACGTCAGCCCCAGCATTTT. This codes for CASVWRGTRQPQHF.

The DNA for the CDR3 is TGTGCCAGCAGCCGCGACGATGGCGTGAGGACTAGCGGTTACAATGAGCAGTTCTTC. The encoded protein is CASSRDDGVRTSGYNEQFF. The chain is built from TRBV4-2 and TRBJ2-1; 10 nucleotides match TRBD2. CDR3 length: 19 residues. V shed 4 bases, J shed 4 bases, and the junction held 16 bases outside the gene matches. Germline V lookup: CDR1 LGHNA, CDR2 YNFKEQ.

The genes are TRBV30 and TRBJ2-1; a possible D gene is TRBD2 (5 bases). The CDR3 spans 16 residues. V lost 0 bases and J lost 0, with 12 bases in between. From germline, CDR1 is GTSNPN and CDR2 SVGIG (reference sequence). The CDR3 spells CAWSVPAATSYNEQFF. The CDR3 DNA sequence: TGTGCCTGGAGTGTACCAGCGGCAACCTCCTACAATGAGCAGTTCTTC.